A selection of T cell receptor beta chains follows, all from one sample in a study of a mutant IDH1 vaccine in newly diagnosed glioma. TCRdb's copy holds only in-frame clones and misses some; the assay was immunoSEQ multiplex PCR. The sample lists roughly 62,000 clones; around 84% were seen once. These receptors' targets are unknown. Sequenced material: PBMCs, taken from a glioma patient whose treatment included an IDH1 peptide vaccine. These receptors were obtained from a woman aged 50 to 65 with glioma. CDR3s leave out the opening cysteine and the closing phenylalanine or tryptophan. Each record gives: V gene, clone size, CDR3 protein. Not every row has a clone size; where given, it reads once, few, many or a size class.

TRBV9	.	ASSVGGGGLDIADTQY
TRBV10-3	.	AISEVGGGQETQY
TRBV5-1	.	ASSWTGGVSDEQF
TRBV19	.	ASNEGGLGYT
TRBV4-2	.	ASSPRDYSTDTQY
TRBV5-1	once	ASSLEGIVDGYT
TRBV11-2	.	ASSFGQVSYEQY
TRBV2	.	ASREEGSTGELF
TRBV5-4	.	ASSSMDGGNTEAF
TRBV2	.	ASSSDEQF
TRBV7-2	few	ASSLRGNTEAF
TRBV6-1	.	ASRETGNYGYT
TRBV11-1	.	ASSLGATGPTEAF
TRBV6-1	once	ASSDDRSRELF
TRBV7-2	.	ASGRDSSGGPDTQY
TRBV6-1	.	ASSLQVYYGYT
TRBV27	.	ASRPLEADTQY
TRBV18	.	ASSPGTGYTGELF